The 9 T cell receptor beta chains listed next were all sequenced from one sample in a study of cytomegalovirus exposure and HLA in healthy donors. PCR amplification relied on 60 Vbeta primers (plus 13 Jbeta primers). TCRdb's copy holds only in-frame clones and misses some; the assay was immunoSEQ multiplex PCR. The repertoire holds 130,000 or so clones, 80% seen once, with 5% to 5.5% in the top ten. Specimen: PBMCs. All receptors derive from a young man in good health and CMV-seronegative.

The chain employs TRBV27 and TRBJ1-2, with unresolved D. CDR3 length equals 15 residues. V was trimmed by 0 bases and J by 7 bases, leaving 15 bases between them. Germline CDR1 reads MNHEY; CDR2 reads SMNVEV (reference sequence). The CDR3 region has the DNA TGTGCCAGCAGTTTATCTGTTCGGGGATGGGTTGGCTACACCTTC. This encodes CASSLSVRGWVGYTF.

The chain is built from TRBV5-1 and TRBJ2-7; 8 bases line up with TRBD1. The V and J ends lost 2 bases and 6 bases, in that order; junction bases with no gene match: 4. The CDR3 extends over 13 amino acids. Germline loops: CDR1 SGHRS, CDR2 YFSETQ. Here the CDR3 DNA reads TGCGCCAGCAGCTTTAACGGACAGGGCGAGCAGTACTTC. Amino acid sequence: CASSFNGQGEQYF. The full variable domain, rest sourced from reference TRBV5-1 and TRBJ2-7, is KAGVTQTPRYLIKTRGQQVTLSCSPISGHRSVSWYQQTPGQGLQFLFEYFSETQRNKGNFPGRFSGRQFSNSRSEMNVSTLELGDSALYLCASSFNGQGEQYFGPGTRLTVT.

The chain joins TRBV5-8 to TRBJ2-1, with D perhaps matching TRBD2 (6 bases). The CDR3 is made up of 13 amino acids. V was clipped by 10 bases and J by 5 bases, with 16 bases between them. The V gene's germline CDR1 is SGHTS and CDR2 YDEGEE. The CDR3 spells CASAGGTDNEQFF. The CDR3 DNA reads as TGTGCCTCCGCGGGCGGGACTGACAATGAGCAGTTCTTC.

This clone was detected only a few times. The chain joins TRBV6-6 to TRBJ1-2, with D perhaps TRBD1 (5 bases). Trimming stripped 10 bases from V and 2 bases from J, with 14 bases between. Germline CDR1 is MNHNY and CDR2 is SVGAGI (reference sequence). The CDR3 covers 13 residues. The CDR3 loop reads CATRQPPNYGYTF. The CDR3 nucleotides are TGTGCCACCAGACAGCCTCCCAACTATGGCTACACCTTC.

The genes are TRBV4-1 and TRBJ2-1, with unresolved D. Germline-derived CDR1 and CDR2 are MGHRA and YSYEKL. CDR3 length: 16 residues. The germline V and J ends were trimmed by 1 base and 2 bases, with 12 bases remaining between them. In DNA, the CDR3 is TGCGCCAGCAGCCAAGCGAATCTAGTTACCTACAATGAGCAGTTCTTC. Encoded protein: CASSQANLVTYNEQFF.

In DNA, the CDR3 is TGCGCCAGCAGCCACGGGACAGGGGAAACCAAAAACATTCAGTACTTC. Its protein product is CASSHGTGETKNIQYF. The V gene is TRBV5-1, the J gene TRBJ2-4, with TRBD1 matching over 10 bases. The germline gives CDR1 SGHRS, CDR2 YFSETQ. Trimming at V came to 4 bases and at J to 2 bases, leaving 6 bases not matched to a gene. This CDR3 is 16 amino acids long.

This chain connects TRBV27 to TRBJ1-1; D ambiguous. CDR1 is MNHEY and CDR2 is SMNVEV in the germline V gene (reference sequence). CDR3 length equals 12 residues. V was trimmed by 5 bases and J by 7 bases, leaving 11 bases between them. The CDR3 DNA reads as TGTGCCAGCAGTCCACCGGCGGGTGAAGCTTTCTTT. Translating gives CASSPPAGEAFF.

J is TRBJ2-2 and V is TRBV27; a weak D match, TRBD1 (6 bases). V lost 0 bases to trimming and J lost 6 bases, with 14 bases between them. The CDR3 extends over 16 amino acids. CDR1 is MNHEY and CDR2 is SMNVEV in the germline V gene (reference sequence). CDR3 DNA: TGTGCCAGCAGTTTATCCGGGATGGGGGCGGCCGGGGAGCTGTTTTTT. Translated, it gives CASSLSGMGAAGELFF.

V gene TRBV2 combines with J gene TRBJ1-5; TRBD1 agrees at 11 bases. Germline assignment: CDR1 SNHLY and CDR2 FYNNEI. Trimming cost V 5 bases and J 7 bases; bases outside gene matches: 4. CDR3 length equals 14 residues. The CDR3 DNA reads TGTGCCAGCAGTAAGGGACAGGGGGACCAGCCCCAGCATTTT. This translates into CASSKGQGDQPQHF.